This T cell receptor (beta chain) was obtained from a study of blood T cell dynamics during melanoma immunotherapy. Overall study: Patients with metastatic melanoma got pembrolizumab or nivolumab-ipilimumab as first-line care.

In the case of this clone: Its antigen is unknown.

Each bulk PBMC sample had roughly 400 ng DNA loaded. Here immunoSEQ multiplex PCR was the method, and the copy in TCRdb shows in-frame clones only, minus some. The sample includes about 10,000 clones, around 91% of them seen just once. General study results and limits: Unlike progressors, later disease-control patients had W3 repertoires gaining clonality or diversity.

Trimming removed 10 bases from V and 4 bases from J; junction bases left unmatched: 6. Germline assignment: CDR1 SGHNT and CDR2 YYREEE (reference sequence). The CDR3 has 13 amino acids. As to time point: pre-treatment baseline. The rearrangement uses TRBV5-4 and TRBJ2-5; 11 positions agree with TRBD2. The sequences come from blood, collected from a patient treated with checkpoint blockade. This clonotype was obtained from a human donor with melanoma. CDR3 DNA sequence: TGTGCCCAACAACTAGCGGGAGCAGAGACCCAGTACTTC. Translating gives CAQQLAGAETQYF.